The present entry profiles one T cell receptor beta chain with its context. Patients from Seattle were sampled longitudinally, starting during active infection. As originally analysed: Estimation of nucleated cell counts relied on the amplification of reference gene primers. Only in-frame clones appear in the TCRdb table, and some are missing; sequencing was by immunoSEQ multiplex PCR. V and J calls and clone size are as listed in that table; D and trimming were resolved from the DNA. Here the sample spans under 550,000 clones, around nine tenths being singletons. These data come from a study of blood T cell repertoires in COVID-19. Study information: Nucleic acid was either cDNA or gDNA, and it came from T cells, B-cell-depleted T cells, or PBMCs.

This CDR3 region has 17 residues. V lost 0 bases and J lost 3; bases outside the gene matches: 6. The germline V gene has CDR1 KGHDR and CDR2 SFDVKD. This sequence was found in a young man with COVID-19, enrolled during active disease. Material: peripheral blood. The gene calls are TRBV24-1 and TRBJ2-5; TRBD2 aligns across 10 bases. The DNA for the CDR3 is TGTGCCACCAGTGATTTGACCAGCGGGAGGGCCGAAGAGACCCAGTACTTC. This gives the protein CATSDLTSGRAEETQYF.